A single TCR beta chain is shown here with its context. The data stem from a study of blood T cell repertoires in COVID-19. Study-level background: T cells, B-cell-depleted T cells, or PBMCs supplied cDNA or gDNA.

The CDR3 loop spans 15 amino acids. Germline V gene lookup returns CDR1 MNHEY and CDR2 SVGAGI. With 6 bases removed from V and 0 bases from J, the gap between germline ends came to 14 bases. TCRdb's table, derived via immunoSEQ multiplex PCR, lists solely in-frame clones and lacks some. The sample has around 50,000 clones, almost 80% seen once. The sequenced material came from PBMCs or T cells enriched from blood (not recorded which). This TCR was sampled from a woman in her 50s with acute COVID-19. The V gene is TRBV6-5, the J gene TRBJ1-2; the D gene is possibly TRBD1 (6 bases). The CDR3 DNA reads TGTGCCAGCAGCAGGACAGACCCTTCTAACTATGGCTACACCTTC. Translating gives CASSRTDPSNYGYTF.